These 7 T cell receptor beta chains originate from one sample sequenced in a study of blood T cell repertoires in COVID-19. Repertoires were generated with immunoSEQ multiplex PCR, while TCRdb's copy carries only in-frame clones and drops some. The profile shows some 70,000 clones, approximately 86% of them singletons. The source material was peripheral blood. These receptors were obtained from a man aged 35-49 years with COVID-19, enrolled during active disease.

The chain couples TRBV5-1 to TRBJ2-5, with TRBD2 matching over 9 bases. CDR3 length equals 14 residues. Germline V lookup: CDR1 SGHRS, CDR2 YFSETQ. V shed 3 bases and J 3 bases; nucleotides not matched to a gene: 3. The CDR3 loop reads CASSSLAGEETQYF. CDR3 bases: TGCGCCAGCAGCTCATTAGCGGGGGAAGAGACCCAGTACTTC.

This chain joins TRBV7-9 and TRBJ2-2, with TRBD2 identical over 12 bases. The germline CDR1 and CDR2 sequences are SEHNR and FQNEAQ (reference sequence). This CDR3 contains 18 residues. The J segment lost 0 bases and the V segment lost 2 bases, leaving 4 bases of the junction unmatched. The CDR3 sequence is CASSLRTSGDPNTGELFF. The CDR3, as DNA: TGTGCCAGCAGCTTACGGACTAGCGGGGACCCGAACACCGGGGAGCTGTTTTTT.

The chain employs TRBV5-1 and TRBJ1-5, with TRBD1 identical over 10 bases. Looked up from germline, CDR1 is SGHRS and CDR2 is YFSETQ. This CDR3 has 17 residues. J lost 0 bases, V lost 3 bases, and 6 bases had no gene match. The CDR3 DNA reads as TGCGCCAGCAGCTCCCGGACAGGGGGATATAGCAATCAGCCCCAGCATTTT. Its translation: CASSSRTGGYSNQPQHF.

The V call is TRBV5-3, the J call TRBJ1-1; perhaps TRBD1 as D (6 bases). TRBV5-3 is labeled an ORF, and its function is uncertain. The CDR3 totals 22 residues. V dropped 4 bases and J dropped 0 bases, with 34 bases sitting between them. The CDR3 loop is CARSLKNRDKPPSPFMNTEAFF. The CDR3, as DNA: TGTGCCAGAAGCCTGAAAAACCGGGACAAGCCACCTTCTCCATTCATGAACACTGAAGCTTTCTTT.

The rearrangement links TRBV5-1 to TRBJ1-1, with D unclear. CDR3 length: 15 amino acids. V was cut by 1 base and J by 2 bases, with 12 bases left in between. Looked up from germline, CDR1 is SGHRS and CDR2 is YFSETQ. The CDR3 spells CASSLLGGSNTEAFF. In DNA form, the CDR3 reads TGCGCCAGCAGCTTGTTAGGCGGGTCCAACACTGAAGCTTTCTTT. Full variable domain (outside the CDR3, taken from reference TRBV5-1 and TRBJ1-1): KAGVTQTPRYLIKTRGQQVTLSCSPISGHRSVSWYQQTPGQGLQFLFEYFSETQRNKGNFPGRFSGRQFSNSRSEMNVSTLELGDSALYLCASSLLGGSNTEAFFGQGTRLTVV.

CDR3 nucleotide sequence: TGTGCCAGCAGTTATTCCTGGGCGGGGGGGCCAGAGACCCAGTACTTC. It encodes CASSYSWAGGPETQYF. The chain joins TRBV6-5 to TRBJ2-5; 9 nucleotides agree with TRBD2. Looked up from germline, CDR1 is MNHEY and CDR2 is SVGAGI. V shed 3 bases, J shed 4 bases, and the junction held 9 bases outside the gene matches. The CDR3 runs 16 residues.

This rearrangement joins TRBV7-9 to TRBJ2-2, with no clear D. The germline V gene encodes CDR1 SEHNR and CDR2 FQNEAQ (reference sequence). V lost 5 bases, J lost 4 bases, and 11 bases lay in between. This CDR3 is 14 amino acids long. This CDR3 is CASSAIETTGELFF. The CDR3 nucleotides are TGTGCCAGCAGCGCTATAGAAACCACCGGGGAGCTGTTTTTT.